This entry is about one T cell receptor beta chain. Its antigen is undetermined. Some clones are missing from TCRdb's copy, which holds only in-frame ones; the method was immunoSEQ multiplex PCR. The sample includes over 200,000 clones, roughly 85% of them seen just once. The donors were part of the validation cohort of roughly 110 subjects. That cohort was separate from the first cohort, which comprised about 730 subjects. J gave up 9 bases and V 3 bases, and 12 bases lay outside the gene matches. The CDR3 is 17 amino acids. Germline CDR1 is SNHLY and CDR2 is FYNNEI. These data are taken from a study of cytomegalovirus exposure and HLA in healthy donors. The study, taken as a whole, reports: There were some public TCRs occurring in many donors, but most TCR sequences were rare. Researchers reported that a few CMV-associated chains were confirmed in vitro as CMV antigen-specific.

J is TRBJ2-1 and V is TRBV2, with TRBD1 matching over 12 bases. The receptor's source is a woman younger than 35 in good health and CMV-seronegative. Sequenced material: PBMCs. CDR3 in amino acids: CASSEGWGGTGGSEQFF. Written as DNA, the CDR3 is TGTGCCAGCAGTGAGGGGTGGGGAGGGACAGGGGGCAGTGAGCAGTTCTTC.